Here is one T cell receptor beta chain with its context. Antigen unknown. TCRdb used MiXCR to reprocess the 5' RACE reads, holding one entry per CDR3 protein. The repertoire consists of approximately 890,000 distinct CDR3 sequences, with more than 9% occurring once and the leading ten covering around 1.5%. This sample is part of a study of identical twins. Regarding the study as a whole: Out-of-frame sharing of TCR alpha in monozygotic twins was underestimated by models. Insertions were fewer in abundant cord blood beta clonotypes, whereas memory repertoires showed none of this pattern.

Germline CDR1 and CDR2: SEHNR and FQNEAQ (reference sequence). Trimming stripped 6 bases from V and 6 bases from J, with 21 bases between. The CDR3 covers 16 residues. These same data were also listed under a study on yellow fever vaccine responses in identical twins.

The chain joins TRBV7-9 to TRBJ2-1; possibly TRBD2 for D (5 bases). Sequenced material: PBMCs. The TCR sequence derives from a woman aged 18-29 years in good health. The CDR3 here is CASRKSGVAIPNEQFF. The DNA of the CDR3 is TGTGCCAGCAGGAAAAGCGGCGTCGCTATACCCAATGAGCAGTTCTTC.